This TCR beta chain was profiled in a study of T cell changes during pregnancy in multiple sclerosis. Only in-frame clones appear in the TCRdb table, and some are missing; sequencing was by immunoSEQ multiplex PCR. Among roughly 40,000 clones listed, about 91% were seen once. The CDR3 has 16 residues. The germline gives CDR1 GTSNPN, CDR2 SVGIG (reference sequence). The ends were cut back, 2 bases at V and 1 base at J, with 15 bases in the middle. The origin of this receptor is a female donor with multiple sclerosis, enrolled in a pregnancy study. The starting material was CD8+ T cells from peripheral blood mononuclear cells, obtained before pregnancy. The chain carries TRBV30 and TRBJ1-3; D remains ambiguous. In DNA, the CDR3 is TGTGCCTGGAGTCCCCCCCGGGAAGTTTCTGGAAACACCATATATTTT. This encodes CAWSPPREVSGNTIYF.